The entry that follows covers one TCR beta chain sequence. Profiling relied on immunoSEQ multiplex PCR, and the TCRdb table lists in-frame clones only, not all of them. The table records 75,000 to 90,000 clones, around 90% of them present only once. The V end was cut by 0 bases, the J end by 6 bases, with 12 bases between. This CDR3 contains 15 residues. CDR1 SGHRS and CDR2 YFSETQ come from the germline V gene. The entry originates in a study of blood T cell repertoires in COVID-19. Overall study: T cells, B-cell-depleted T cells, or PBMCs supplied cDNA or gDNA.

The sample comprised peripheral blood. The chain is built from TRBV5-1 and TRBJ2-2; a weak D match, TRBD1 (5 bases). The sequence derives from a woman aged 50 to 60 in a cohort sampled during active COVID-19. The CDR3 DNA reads TGCGCCAGCAGCTTGGTGCCAGGGTGGGCCGGGGAGCTGTTTTTT. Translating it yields CASSLVPGWAGELFF.